This T cell receptor beta chain was recorded in a study of blood T cell repertoires in COVID-19. Study background: Some COVID-19 samples were acute and others convalescent; all came from the United States, Italy and Spain. Sources were T cells, B-cell-depleted T cells, or PBMCs; the material itself was cDNA or gDNA.

The count of this clone is one. Germline CDR1 reads MDHEN; CDR2 reads SYDVKM. Trimming removed 11 bases from V and 8 bases from J, with 18 bases in between. This CDR3 comprises 12 residues. Per the original data handling: Quantification of nucleated cells was approximated via reference gene primer amplification. Produced via immunoSEQ multiplex PCR; TCRdb's table is partial and in-frame only. V, J and clone size are those of that table, while D and trimming were read from the DNA. The table lists about 240,000 clones, approximately 85% of them singletons. The chain uses TRBV28 and TRBJ1-2; D not certain. The sequenced sample was peripheral blood. This sequence originates from a man in his fifties with acute or convalescent COVID-19. CDR3: CAGSTVRGGYTF. Written as DNA, the CDR3 is TGTGCCGGGTCGACGGTACGCGGAGGCTACACCTTC.